This TCR delta chain came from a study of γδ T cells in repeated Plasmodium falciparum infection. Study background: Malian children with intense seasonal malaria exposure were compared with matched Australian children. Over about 600 days, donors received four mosquito-bite P. falciparum NF54 infections. Sampling occurred at baseline, pre-infection for selected infections, and 21 days post-infection.

The CDR3 covers 16 residues. Germline V gene lookup returns CDR1 TVYSNPD and CDR2 GDNSRS (reference sequence). V was clipped by 2 bases and J by 0 bases; unmatched bases: 10. This clone was seen many times. The same CDR3 also results from other DNA sequences found in this sample. Bulk repertoires came from Vgamma9/Vdelta2+ or Vdelta2-negative gammadelta T cells flow-sorted from PBMC. TCRdb redid clone calling on the multiplex PCR reads using CATT. This sample yields tens of thousands of delta-chain clones, of which approximately 1.7% are seen a single time; about 15% belongs to the top ten. The clonotype originates from a pool of human donors (malaria-infected and uninfected, not separated). Sequenced sample: gamma-delta T cells from blood. J is TRDJ1 and V is TRDV3; TRDD3 matches 9 bases. CDR3 bases: TGTGCCTTTTACTTCCGTACTGGGGGAGACACCGATAAACTCATCTTT. Translation: CAFYFRTGGDTDKLIF.